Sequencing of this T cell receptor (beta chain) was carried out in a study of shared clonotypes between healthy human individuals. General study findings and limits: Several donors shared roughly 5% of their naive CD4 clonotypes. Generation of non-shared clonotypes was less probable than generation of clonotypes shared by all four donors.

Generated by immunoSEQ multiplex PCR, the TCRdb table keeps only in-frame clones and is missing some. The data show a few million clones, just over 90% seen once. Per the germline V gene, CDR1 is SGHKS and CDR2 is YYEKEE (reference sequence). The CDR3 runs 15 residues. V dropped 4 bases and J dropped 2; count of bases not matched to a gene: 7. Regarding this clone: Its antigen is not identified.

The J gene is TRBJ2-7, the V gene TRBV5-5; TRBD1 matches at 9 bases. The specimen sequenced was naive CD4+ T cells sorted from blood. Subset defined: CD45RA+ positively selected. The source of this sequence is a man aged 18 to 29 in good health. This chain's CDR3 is CASSLGQGGAYEQYF. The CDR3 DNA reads TGTGCCAGCAGCCTGGGACAGGGTGGTGCCTACGAGCAGTACTTC.